One TCR beta chain is described in this entry. Its antigen is still unknown. These data belong to a study of cytotoxic CD8 clonotypes in ibrutinib-treated CLL. About the study: Response specimens were obtained following a median treatment duration of about 12 months, with a range of 6 to 36. Study-level points and caveats: Clonotypes that were public were uncommon, and they contracted or stayed stable on treatment. At progression, clonality fell back toward baseline after rising at ibrutinib response.

Library input was 1.5 to 2 micrograms of DNA from cryopreserved PBMCs. Germline CDR1 SGHAT, CDR2 FQDESV (reference sequence). The CDR3 loop spans 16 amino acids. Trimming took 5 bases from V and 4 from J; bases not matched to a gene: 10. Only in-frame clones appear in the TCRdb table, and some are missing; sequencing was by immunoSEQ multiplex PCR. The sample yields 150,000 or so clones, around three quarters seen once. The J gene is TRBJ2-1, the V gene TRBV11-1, with 8 positions matching TRBD2. The receptor's source is a human donor with chronic lymphocytic leukemia. The specimen comprised PBMCs, sampled after 12 months of ibrutinib treatment. CDR3 sequence reads: CASSPGTSGPYNEQFF. CDR3 nucleotides: TGTGCCAGCAGCCCAGGGACTAGTGGGCCTTACAATGAGCAGTTCTTC.